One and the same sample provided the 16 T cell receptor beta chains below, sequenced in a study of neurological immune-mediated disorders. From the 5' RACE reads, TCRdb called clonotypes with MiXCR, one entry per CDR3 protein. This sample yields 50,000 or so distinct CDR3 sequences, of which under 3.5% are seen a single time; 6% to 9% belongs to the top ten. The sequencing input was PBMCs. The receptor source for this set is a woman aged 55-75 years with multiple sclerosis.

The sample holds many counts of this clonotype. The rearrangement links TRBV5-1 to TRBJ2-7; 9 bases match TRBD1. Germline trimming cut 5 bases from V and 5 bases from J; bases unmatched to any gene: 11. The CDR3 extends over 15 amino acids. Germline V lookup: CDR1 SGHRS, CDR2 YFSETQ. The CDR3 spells CASRLRDRVFDEQYF. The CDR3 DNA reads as TGCGCCAGCAGACTCCGGGACAGGGTATTCGACGAGCAGTACTTC. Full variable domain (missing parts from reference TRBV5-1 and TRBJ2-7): KAGVTQTPRYLIKTRGQQVTLSCSPISGHRSVSWYQQTPGQGLQFLFEYFSETQRNKGNFPGRFSGRQFSNSRSEMNVSTLELGDSALYLCASRLRDRVFDEQYFGPGTRLTVT.

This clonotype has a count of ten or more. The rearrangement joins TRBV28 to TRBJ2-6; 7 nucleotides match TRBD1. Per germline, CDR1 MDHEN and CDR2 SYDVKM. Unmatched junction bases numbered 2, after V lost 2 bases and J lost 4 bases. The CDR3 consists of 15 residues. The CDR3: CASSLGQAGANVLTF. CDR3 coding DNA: TGTGCCAGCAGTTTAGGACAGGCCGGGGCCAACGTCCTGACTTTC.

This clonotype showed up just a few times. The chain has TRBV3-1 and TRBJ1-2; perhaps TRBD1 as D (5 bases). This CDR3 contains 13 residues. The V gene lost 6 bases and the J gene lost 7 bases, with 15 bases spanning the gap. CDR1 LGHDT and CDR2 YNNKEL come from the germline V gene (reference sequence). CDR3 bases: TGTGCCAGCAGTCAGCAGGGACTCCCTGGCTACACCTTC. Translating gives CASSQQGLPGYTF.

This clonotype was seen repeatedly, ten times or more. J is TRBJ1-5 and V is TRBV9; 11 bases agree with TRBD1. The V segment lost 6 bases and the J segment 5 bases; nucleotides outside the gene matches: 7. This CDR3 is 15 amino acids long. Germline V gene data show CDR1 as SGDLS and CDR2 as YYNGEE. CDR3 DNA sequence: TGTGCCAGCACCGGACAGGGGGCTCGATATCAGCCCCAGCATTTT. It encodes CASTGQGARYQPQHF.

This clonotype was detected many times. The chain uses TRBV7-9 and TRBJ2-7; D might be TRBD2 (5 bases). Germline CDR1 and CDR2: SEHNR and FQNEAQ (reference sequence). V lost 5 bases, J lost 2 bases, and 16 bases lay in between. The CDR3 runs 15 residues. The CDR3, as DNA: TGTGCCAGCAGCCAGCTGGTAGGACTGACCTACGAGCAGTACTTC. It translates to CASSQLVGLTYEQYF.

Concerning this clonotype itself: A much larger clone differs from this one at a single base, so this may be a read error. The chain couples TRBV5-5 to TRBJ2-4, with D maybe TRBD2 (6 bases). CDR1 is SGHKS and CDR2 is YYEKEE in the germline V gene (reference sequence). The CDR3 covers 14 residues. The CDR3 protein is CASSFAGSEKIQYF. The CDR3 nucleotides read TGTGCCAGCAGCTTCGCGGGGAGCGAAAAAATTCAGTACTTC.

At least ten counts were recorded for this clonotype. The CDR3 reads CASSVRGGDTEAFF. The CDR3 DNA sequence: TGCGCCAGCAGCGTCAGGGGAGGTGACACTGAAGCTTTCTTT. This chain connects TRBV5-1 to TRBJ1-1; D is perhaps TRBD1 (6 bases). The CDR3 runs 14 residues. Trimming took 4 bases from V and 3 from J, leaving 13 bases between them. The germline CDR1 and CDR2 sequences are SGHRS and YFSETQ.

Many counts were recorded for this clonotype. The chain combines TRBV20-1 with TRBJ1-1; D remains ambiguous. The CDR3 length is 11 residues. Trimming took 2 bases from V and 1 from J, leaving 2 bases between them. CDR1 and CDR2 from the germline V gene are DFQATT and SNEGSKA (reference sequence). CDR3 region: CSARQNTEAFF. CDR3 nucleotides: TGCAGTGCTAGACAGAACACTGAAGCTTTCTTT.

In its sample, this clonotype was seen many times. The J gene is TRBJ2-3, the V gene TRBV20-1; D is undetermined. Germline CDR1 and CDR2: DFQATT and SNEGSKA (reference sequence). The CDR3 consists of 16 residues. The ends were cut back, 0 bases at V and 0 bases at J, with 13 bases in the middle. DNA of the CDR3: TGCAGTGCTAGAGATCGTGATAGACCTAGCACAGATACGCAGTATTTT. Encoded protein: CSARDRDRPSTDTQYF.

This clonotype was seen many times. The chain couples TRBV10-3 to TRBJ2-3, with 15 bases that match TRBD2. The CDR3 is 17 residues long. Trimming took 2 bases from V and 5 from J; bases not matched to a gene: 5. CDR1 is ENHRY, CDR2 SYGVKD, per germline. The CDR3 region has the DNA TGTGCCATCAGTGAGGGACTAGCGGGGGGGCCTGGAGATACGCAGTATTTT. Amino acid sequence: CAISEGLAGGPGDTQYF.

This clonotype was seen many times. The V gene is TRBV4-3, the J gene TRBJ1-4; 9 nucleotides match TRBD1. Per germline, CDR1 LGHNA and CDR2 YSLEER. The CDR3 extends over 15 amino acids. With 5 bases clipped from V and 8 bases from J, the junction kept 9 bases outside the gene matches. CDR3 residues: CASSYNMGTGEKLFF. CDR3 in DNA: TGCGCCAGCAGCTATAACATGGGGACAGGGGAAAAACTGTTTTTT.

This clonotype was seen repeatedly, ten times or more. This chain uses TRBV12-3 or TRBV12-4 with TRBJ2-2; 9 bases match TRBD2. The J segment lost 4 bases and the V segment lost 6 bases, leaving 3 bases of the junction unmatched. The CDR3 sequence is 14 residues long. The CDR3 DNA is TGTGCCAGCAGCCAAGCGGGGGGCACCGGGGAGCTGTTTTTT. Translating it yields CASSQAGGTGELFF.

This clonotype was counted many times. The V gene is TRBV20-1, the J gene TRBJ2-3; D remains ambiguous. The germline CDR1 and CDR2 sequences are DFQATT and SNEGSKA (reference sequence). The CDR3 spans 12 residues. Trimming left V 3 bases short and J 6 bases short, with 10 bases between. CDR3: CSASYDRDTQYF. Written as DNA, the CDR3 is TGCAGTGCTAGCTACGACCGGGATACGCAGTATTTT.

Here the CDR3 reads CASSLWGRRYEQYF. As DNA, the CDR3 is TGTGCCAGCAGCTTGTGGGGACGGAGGTACGAGCAGTACTTC. The chain joins TRBV5-6 to TRBJ2-7; D tentatively fits TRBD1 or TRBD2 (5 bases each). The V end lost 1 base, the J end lost 4 bases, and 12 bases lay between the germline ends. This CDR3 region has 14 residues. Germline CDR1 SGHDT, CDR2 YYEEEE.

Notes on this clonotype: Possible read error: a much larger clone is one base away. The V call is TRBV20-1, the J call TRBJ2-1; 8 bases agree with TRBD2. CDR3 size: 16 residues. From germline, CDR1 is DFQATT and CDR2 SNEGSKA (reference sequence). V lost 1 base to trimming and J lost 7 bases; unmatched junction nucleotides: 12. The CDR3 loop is CSARGPGRGGINEQFF. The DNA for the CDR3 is TGCAGTGCTAGAGGGCCCGGGCGCGGGGGGATTAATGAGCAGTTCTTC.

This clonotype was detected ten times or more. The CDR3 here is CASTLGEGETQYF. The CDR3 nucleotides read TGCGCCAGCACCCTAGGGGAAGGAGAGACCCAGTACTTC. The genes are TRBV5-1 and TRBJ2-5, with a weak D call TRBD1 (5 bases). Germline V gene sequence: CDR1 SGHRS, CDR2 YFSETQ. The CDR3 spans 13 residues. V gave up 6 bases and J gave up 4 bases, with 13 bases separating them.